This T cell receptor (beta chain) was obtained from a study of blood T cell repertoires in COVID-19. Study as a whole: Samples came from the United States, Italy and Spain, spanning acute and convalescent COVID-19. The cDNA or gDNA used as material had been derived from T cells, B-cell-depleted T cells, or PBMCs.

Original handling: Amplification with reference gene primers provided the estimates of nucleated cell counts. This table comes from immunoSEQ multiplex PCR, and its TCRdb copy is limited to in-frame clones, with some not included. The V and J calls and clone size were taken over from that table, and D and trimming were inferred from the DNA. The sample carries roughly 280,000 clones, approximately 85% recorded once. Trimming left V 7 bases short and J 5 bases short, with 14 bases between. This CDR3 contains 13 residues. In germline, CDR1 is MNHEY, CDR2 SVGAGI. This clonotype originated in a woman in her seventies with acute or convalescent COVID-19. Sample: peripheral blood. The rearrangement joins TRBV6-5 to TRBJ1-2; tentatively, D is TRBD1 (5 bases). Here the CDR3 DNA reads TGTGCCAGCACGCAAGGCAGGGTATATGGCTACACCTTC. Translated, it gives CASTQGRVYGYTF.